Below are 12 T cell receptor beta chains sequenced from a single sample in a study of T cells in Graves' hyperthyroidism and ophthalmopathy. RNA transcripts served as the template for amplifying TCR beta CDR3 regions. The HTBI primer set was used in a first-round RT-PCR of the TCR CDR3. MiXCR, applied by TCRdb to the multiplex PCR reads, yields one record per CDR3 protein. The repertoire holds 800,000 or so distinct CDR3 sequences, with about 38% as singletons. Specimen: blood. These receptors were obtained from a man younger than 35 with Graves' hyperthyroidism.

The chain recombines TRBV20-1 with TRBJ2-6, with D unclear. V gave up 6 bases and J gave up 0 bases, with 9 bases separating them. The germline V gene has CDR1 DFQATT and CDR2 SNEGSKA (reference sequence). The CDR3 has 14 residues. CDR3 coding DNA: TGCAGTGCCCTGGACGGCTCTGGGGCCAACGTCCTGACTTTC. As protein: CSALDGSGANVLTF.

This clonotype was recorded a few times. The V gene is TRBV19, the J gene TRBJ2-7; D might be TRBD1 or TRBD2, each matching 5 bases. The CDR3 spans 13 residues. Germline assignment: CDR1 LNHDA and CDR2 SQIVND (reference sequence). Trimming left V 4 bases short and J 6 bases short, with 13 bases between. The CDR3 loop is CASSTGTPGEQYF. CDR3 DNA: TGTGCCAGTAGTACCGGGACGCCCGGCGAGCAGTACTTC.

As to this clonotype: This probably arose from a read error, given a far larger clone one base away. This chain joins TRBV7-9 and TRBJ1-2; D is undetermined. Germline-derived CDR1 and CDR2 are SEHNR and FQNEAQ (reference sequence). The CDR3 has 11 residues. Here the CDR3 DNA reads TGTGCCAGCAGCCTGTCCTATAGCTACACCTTC. Its translation is CASSLSYSYTF. The full variable domain, completed using reference TRBV7-9 and TRBJ1-2, is DTGVSQNPRHKITKRGQNVTFRCDPISEHNRLYWYRQTLGQGPEFLTYFQNEAQLEKSRLLSDRFSAERPKGSFSTLEIQRTEQGDSAMYLCASSLSYSYTFGSGTRLTVV.

This clonotype was seen a handful of times. The CDR3 DNA reads TGTGCCAGCAGTTTCTTAGCGGGGCCTGCCTACGAGCAGTACTTC. Amino acids: CASSFLAGPAYEQYF. The rearrangement links TRBV12-3 or TRBV12-4 to TRBJ2-7; 8 nucleotides agree with TRBD2. Trimming took 3 bases from V and 2 from J; bases not matched to a gene: 6. CDR3 length: 15 amino acids.

This clonotype has a count of ten or more. The V and J genes are TRBV29-1 and TRBJ1-2; possible D gene TRBD1, 6 bases. This CDR3 is 13 amino acids long. V gave up 3 bases and J gave up 4 bases, with 12 bases separating them. From germline, CDR1 is SQVTM and CDR2 ANQGSEA. CDR3 residues: CSVDQGQSYGYTF. In DNA form, the CDR3 reads TGCAGCGTTGATCAAGGACAGAGCTATGGCTACACCTTC.

This clonotype came up many times. J is TRBJ2-5 and V is TRBV20-1; 8 nucleotides line up with TRBD1. Germline values: CDR1 DFQATT, CDR2 SNEGSKA (reference sequence). J gave up 5 bases and V 5 bases, and 7 bases lay outside the gene matches. The CDR3 totals 13 residues. The CDR3 DNA sequence: TGCAGTGCTCAGGACAGGGTAGACGAGACCCAGTACTTC. It codes for CSAQDRVDETQYF.

This sequence joins TRBV4-1 and TRBJ1-3; D might be TRBD1 (5 bases). This CDR3 region has 17 residues. V gave up 0 bases and J gave up 3 bases, with 15 bases separating them. CDR1 is MGHRA and CDR2 is YSYEKL in the germline V gene. The CDR3 bases are TGCGCCAGCAGCCAAGATAGGGGAGGGGCTGTTGGAAACACCATATATTTT. This encodes CASSQDRGGAVGNTIYF.

As to this clonotype: Since a much larger clone is just one base distant, this may be a read error. The genes are TRBV9 and TRBJ2-2; 8 bases are a match to TRBD1. Germline V gene lookup returns CDR1 SGDLS and CDR2 YYNGEE. The CDR3 is 15 residues long. CDR3 bases: TGTGCCGGCAGCGGATGGACAGGGACGGACGGGGAGCTGTTTTTT. This gives the protein CAGSGWTGTDGELFF.

The sample holds a few counts of this clonotype. The J gene is TRBJ1-5, the V gene TRBV9, with D possibly being TRBD1 (5 bases). The length of the CDR3 is 15 residues. The germline V gene has CDR1 SGDLS and CDR2 YYNGEE. Trimming cost V 0 bases and J 4 bases, with 11 bases left between them. Written as DNA, the CDR3 is TGTGCCAGCAGCGTAGATGTTGGGGCAAATCAGCCCCAGCATTTT. Its translation: CASSVDVGANQPQHF.

Worth noting for this clonotype: Since a much larger clone is just one base distant, this may be a read error. The chain uses TRBV25-1 and TRBJ2-7, with D hard to call. CDR1 is MGHDK and CDR2 is SYGVNS in the germline V gene. The CDR3 has 13 amino acids. CDR3 protein: CAISEEQHYKQYF. For the CDR3, the DNA is TGTGCCATCAGTGAGGAACAGCACTACAAGCAGTACTTC.

This clonotype was seen a few times. This chain connects TRBV7-9 to TRBJ2-2; 8 bases agree with TRBD1. The CDR3 spans 14 residues. Per germline, CDR1 SEHNR and CDR2 FQNEAQ (reference sequence). J gave up 4 bases and V 8 bases, and 6 bases lay outside the gene matches. This chain's CDR3 is CASRGTGGTGELFF. The CDR3 DNA reads TGTGCCAGCCGTGGGACAGGCGGCACCGGGGAGCTGTTTTTT.

This clonotype came up once. A much larger clone is a single base away; this may be a read error. The rearrangement uses TRBV7-2 and TRBJ1-4, with TRBD1 as a possible D gene (6 bases). There are 15 residues in the CDR3. Trimming left V 5 bases short and J 7 bases short, with 17 bases between. The germline V gene encodes CDR1 SGHTA and CDR2 FQGNSA. The CDR3 sequence: CASSLRGARVEKLFF. Written as DNA, the CDR3 is TGTGCCAGCAGCCTAAGGGGGGCGCGGGTTGAAAAACTGTTTTTT.